The clone carrying this T cell receptor beta chain was seen a few times. Unique molecular identifiers tagged the TCRbeta library. Each CDR3 protein gets one entry after TCRdb re-called the PCR reads with MiXCR. The sample yields 600,000 or so distinct CDR3 sequences, 20% to 25% seen once. This record belongs to a study of T-cell reconstitution after alpha-beta-depleted transplantation in children. This CDR3 region has 11 residues. Germline V lookup: CDR1 MNHEY, CDR2 SMNVEV (reference sequence). Trimming removed 10 bases at V and 7 bases at J, with 12 bases between. The V call is TRBV27, the J call TRBJ2-3; a weak D match, TRBD2 (6 bases). The receptor comes from a boy younger than two who had a stem cell transplant for acute myeloid leukemia, so the T cells may come from the graft donor. Material: PBMCs, mostly from graft donor cells, obtained 360 days after TCRalphabeta/CD19-depleted stem cell transplant. This CDR3 is CATAGPHTQYF. Here the CDR3 DNA reads TGTGCCACCGCGGGGCCACATACGCAGTATTTT.